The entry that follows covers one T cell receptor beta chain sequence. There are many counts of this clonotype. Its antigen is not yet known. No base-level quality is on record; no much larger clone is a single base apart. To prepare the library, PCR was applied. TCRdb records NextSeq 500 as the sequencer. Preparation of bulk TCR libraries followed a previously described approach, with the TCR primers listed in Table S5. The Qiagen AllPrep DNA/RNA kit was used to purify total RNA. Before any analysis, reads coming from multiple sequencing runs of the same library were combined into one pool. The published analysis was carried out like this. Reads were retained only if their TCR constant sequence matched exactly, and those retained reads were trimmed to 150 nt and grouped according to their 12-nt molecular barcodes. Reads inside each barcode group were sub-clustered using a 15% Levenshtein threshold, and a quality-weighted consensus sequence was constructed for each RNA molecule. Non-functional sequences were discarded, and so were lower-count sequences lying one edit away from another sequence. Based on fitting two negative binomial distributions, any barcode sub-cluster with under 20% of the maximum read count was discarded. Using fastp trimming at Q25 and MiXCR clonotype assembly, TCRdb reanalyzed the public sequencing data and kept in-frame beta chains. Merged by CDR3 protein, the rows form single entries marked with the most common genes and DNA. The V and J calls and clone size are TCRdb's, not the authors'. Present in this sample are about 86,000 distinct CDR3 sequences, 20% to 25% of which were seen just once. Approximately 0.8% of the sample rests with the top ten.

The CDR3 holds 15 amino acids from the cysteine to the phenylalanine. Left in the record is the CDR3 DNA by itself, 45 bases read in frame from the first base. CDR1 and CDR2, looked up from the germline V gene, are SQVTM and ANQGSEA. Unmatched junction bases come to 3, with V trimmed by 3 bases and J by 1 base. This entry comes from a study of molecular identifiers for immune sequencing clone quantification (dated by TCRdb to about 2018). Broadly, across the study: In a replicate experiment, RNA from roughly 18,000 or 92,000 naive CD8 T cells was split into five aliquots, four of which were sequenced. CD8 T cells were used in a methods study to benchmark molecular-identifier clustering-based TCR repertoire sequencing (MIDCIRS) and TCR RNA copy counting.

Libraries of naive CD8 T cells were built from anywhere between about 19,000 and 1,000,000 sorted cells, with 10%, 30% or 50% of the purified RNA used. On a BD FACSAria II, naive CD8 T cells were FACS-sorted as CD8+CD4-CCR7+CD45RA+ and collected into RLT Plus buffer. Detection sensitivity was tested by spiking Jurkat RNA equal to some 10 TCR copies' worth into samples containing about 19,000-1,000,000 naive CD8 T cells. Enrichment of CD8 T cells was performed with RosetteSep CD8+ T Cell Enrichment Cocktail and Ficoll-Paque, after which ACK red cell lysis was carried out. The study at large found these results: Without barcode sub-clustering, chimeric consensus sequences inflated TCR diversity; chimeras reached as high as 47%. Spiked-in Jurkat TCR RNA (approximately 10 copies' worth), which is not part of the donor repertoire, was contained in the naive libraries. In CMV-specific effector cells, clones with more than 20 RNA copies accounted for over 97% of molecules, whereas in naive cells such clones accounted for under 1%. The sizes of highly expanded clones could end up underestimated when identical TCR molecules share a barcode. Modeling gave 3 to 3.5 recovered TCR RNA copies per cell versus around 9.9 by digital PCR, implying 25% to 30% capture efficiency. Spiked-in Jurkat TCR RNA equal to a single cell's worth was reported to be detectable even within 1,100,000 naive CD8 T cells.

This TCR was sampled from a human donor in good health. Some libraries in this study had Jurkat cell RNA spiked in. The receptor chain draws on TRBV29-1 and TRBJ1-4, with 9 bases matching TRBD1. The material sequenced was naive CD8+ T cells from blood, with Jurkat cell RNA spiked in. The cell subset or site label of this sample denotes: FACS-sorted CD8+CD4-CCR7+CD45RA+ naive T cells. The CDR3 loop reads CSVDRQGVTNEKLFF. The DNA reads TGCAGCGTTGATAGACAGGGGGTAACTAATGAAAAACTGTTTTTT.